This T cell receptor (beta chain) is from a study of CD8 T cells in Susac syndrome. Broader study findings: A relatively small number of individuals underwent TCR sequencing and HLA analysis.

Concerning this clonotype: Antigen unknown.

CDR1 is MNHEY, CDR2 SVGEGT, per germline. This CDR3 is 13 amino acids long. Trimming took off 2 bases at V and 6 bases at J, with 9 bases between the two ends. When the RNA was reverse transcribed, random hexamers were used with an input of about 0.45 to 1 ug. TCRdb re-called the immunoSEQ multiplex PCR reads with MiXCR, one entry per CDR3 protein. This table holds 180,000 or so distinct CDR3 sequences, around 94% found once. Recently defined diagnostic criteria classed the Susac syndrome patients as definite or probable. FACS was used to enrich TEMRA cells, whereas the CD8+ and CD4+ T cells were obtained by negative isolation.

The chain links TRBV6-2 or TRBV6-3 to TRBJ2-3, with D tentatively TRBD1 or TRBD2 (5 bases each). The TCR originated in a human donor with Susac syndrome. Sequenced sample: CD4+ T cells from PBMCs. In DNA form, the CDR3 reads TGTGCCAGCAGTTACGAGGGGAGTGATACGCAGTATTTT. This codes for CASSYEGSDTQYF.